This TCR beta chain was sequenced in a study of shared clonotypes between healthy human individuals. Naive CD8 cells lacked CD45RO and underwent positive selection for CCR7, leaving out terminally differentiated effector memory CD45RA+ cells. The ends were cut back, 2 bases at V and 10 bases at J, with 6 bases in the middle. Germline CDR1 is MRHNA and CDR2 is SNTAGT. The CDR3 is made up of 11 amino acids. The protocol was immunoSEQ multiplex PCR, while the TCRdb copy is restricted to in-frame clones and leaves out a portion. This table holds roughly 2,000,000 clones, approximately 92% found once. This rearrangement joins TRBV6-4 to TRBJ2-1, with D possibly TRBD2 on 6 matching bases. Specimen: naive CD8+ T cells from PBMCs. The source of this sequence is a man between 18 and 35 years old in good health. Some clones in this sample may be carry-over from other donors' samples. Here the CDR3 reads CASSDGREQFF. The CDR3 DNA follows: TGTGCCAGCAGTGACGGGAGGGAGCAGTTCTTC.